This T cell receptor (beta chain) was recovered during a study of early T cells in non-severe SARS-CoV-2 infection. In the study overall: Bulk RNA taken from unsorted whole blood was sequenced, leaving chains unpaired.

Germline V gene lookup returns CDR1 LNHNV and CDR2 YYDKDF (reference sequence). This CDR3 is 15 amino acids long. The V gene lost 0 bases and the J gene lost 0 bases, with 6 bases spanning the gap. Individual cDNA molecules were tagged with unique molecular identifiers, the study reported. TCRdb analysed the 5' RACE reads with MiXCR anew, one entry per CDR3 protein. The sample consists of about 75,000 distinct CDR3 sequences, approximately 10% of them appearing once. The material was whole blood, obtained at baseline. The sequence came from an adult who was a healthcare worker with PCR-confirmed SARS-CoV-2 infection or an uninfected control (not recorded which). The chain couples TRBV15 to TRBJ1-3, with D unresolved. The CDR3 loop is CATSREVYSGNTIYF. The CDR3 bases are TGTGCCACCAGCAGAGAGGTCTACTCTGGAAACACCATATATTTT.